The 24 T cell receptor beta chains reported below all come from one sample, sequenced in a study of technical replicates of blood from a few donors. Measured with immunoSEQ multiplex PCR; TCRdb has only the in-frame clones, and not every one. The sample includes about 34,000 clones, just over 90% of them seen just once. Sequencing input: PBMCs. The receptors shown here come from a human donor in good health. Some clones in this sample may be carry-over from other donors' samples.

The chain combines TRBV30 with TRBJ2-7; no reliable D call. Per the germline V gene, CDR1 is GTSNPN and CDR2 is SVGIG (reference sequence). The CDR3 has 15 residues. Trimming removed 0 bases from V and 4 bases from J, with 16 bases in between. CDR3 loop: CAWSVQVPPPYEQYF. The CDR3 bases are TGTGCCTGGAGTGTACAAGTCCCTCCCCCTTACGAGCAGTACTTC.

The rearrangement links TRBV27 to TRBJ2-2; D is possibly TRBD1 (5 bases). V was pared by 1 base and J by 6 bases, with 15 bases between. Per the germline V gene, CDR1 is MNHEY and CDR2 is SMNVEV (reference sequence). The CDR3 is 16 residues long. The CDR3: CASSLYSRVLPGELFF. CDR3 nucleotide sequence: TGTGCCAGCAGTTTATACAGCAGGGTTTTGCCCGGGGAGCTGTTTTTT.

The chain uses TRBV10-3 and TRBJ1-2; D may be TRBD1 (5 bases). The CDR3 runs 14 residues. In germline, CDR1 is ENHRY, CDR2 SYGVKD. V shed 6 bases and J shed 3 bases, with 14 bases lying between them. CDR3 nucleotide sequence: TGTGCCATCAGGGATTACGGGGGGGACTATGGCTACACCTTC. It translates to CAIRDYGGDYGYTF.

The chain combines TRBV6-5 with TRBJ2-7, with 7 bases matching TRBD1. Germline CDR1 reads MNHEY; CDR2 reads SVGAGI. V trimming: 2 bases; J trimming: 5 bases; junction bases outside the gene matches: 12. This CDR3 region has 16 residues. Here the CDR3 reads CASSYGVYKGGHEQYF. Here the CDR3 DNA reads TGTGCCAGCAGTTACGGGGTCTATAAAGGGGGCCACGAGCAGTACTTC.

This chain links TRBV7-3 with TRBJ2-2, with D perhaps TRBD2 (5 bases). Trimming removed 2 bases from V and 0 bases from J, with 10 bases in between. Germline CDR1 and CDR2: SGHTA and FQGTGA. The CDR3 is 16 amino acids. The CDR3 loop is CASSLLGVANTGELFF. In DNA form, the CDR3 reads TGTGCCAGCAGCTTACTCGGGGTCGCGAACACCGGGGAGCTGTTTTTT.

V and J are TRBV10-3 and TRBJ1-1; TRBD1 matches 7 bases. V lost 10 bases, J lost 1 base, and 15 bases stayed unmatched. Germline V CDR1 and CDR2: ENHRY, SYGVKD. The CDR3 has 16 amino acids. The CDR3 loop is CATWGTAAGENTEAFF. The CDR3 nucleotides read TGTGCCACGTGGGGGACAGCGGCAGGGGAGAACACTGAAGCTTTCTTT.

V and J are TRBV5-1 and TRBJ2-7; D possibly corresponds to TRBD1 (6 bases). Germline loops: CDR1 SGHRS, CDR2 YFSETQ. There are 13 residues in the CDR3. The ends were cut back, 3 bases at V and 4 bases at J, with 11 bases in the middle. The chain's CDR3 is CASSYGTSYEQYF. CDR3 DNA sequence: TGCGCCAGCAGCTACGGGACATCGTACGAGCAGTACTTC.

Notes on this clone: The junction departs from the called germline gene at one end, perhaps through a read error. The chain links TRBV7-9 to TRBJ1-1; a possible D gene is TRBD1 (6 bases). This CDR3 region has 14 residues. Germline V gene lookup returns CDR1 SEHNR and CDR2 FQNEAQ (reference sequence). The CDR3 spells CASNLRGMNSEAFF. DNA for the CDR3: TGTGCCAGCAACCTCAGGGGTATGAACTCTGAAGCTTTCTTT. Based on the CDR3 plus reference TRBV7-9 and TRBJ1-1, the full variable domain is DTGVSQNPRHKITKRGQNVTFRCDPISEHNRLYWYRQTLGQGPEFLTYFQNEAQLEKSRLLSDRFSAERPKGSFSTLEIQRTEQGDSAMYLCASNLRGMNSEAFFGQGTRLTVV.

This chain's CDR3 is CASSSQGATEAFF. As DNA, the CDR3 is TGTGCCAGCAGCTCTCAGGGGGCCACTGAAGCTTTCTTT. The chain carries TRBV7-2 and TRBJ1-1; the match to TRBD1 covers 8 bases. The junction had 2 bases not matched to a gene; V was cut back by 4 bases and J by 4 bases. CDR3 length: 13 residues. CDR1 is SGHTA, CDR2 FQGNSA, per germline. The full variable domain, completed using reference TRBV7-2 and TRBJ1-1, is GAGVSQSPSNKVTEKGKDVELRCDPISGHTALYWYRQSLGQGLEFLIYFQGNSAPDKSGLPSDRFSAERTGGSVSTLTIQRTQQEDSAVYLCASSSQGATEAFFGQGTRLTVV.

V gene TRBV10-2 combines with J gene TRBJ2-1; 10 bases match TRBD1. The trim removed 6 bases at V and 7 bases at J, leaving 12 bases unmatched. The CDR3 is 16 amino acids. The germline CDR1 and CDR2 sequences are WSHSY and SAAADI. The CDR3 region is CASRTTDRGLDNEQFF. The CDR3 bases are TGCGCCAGCAGGACGACCGACAGGGGGCTCGATAATGAGCAGTTCTTC.

CDR3 in amino acids: CAISESKGTYEQYF. The CDR3 DNA reads as TGTGCCATCAGTGAGAGCAAGGGGACCTACGAGCAGTACTTC. J is TRBJ2-7 and V is TRBV10-3; D perhaps matches TRBD1 (5 bases). CDR3 size: 14 residues. CDR1 and CDR2 (germline): ENHRY, SYGVKD. V shed 2 bases and J shed 2 bases, with 10 bases lying between them.

The chain employs TRBV7-6 and TRBJ2-7, with 8 bases identical to TRBD1. The germline V gene encodes CDR1 SGHVS and CDR2 FNYEAQ. Trimming cost V 6 bases and J 5 bases; bases outside gene matches: 12. The CDR3 has 15 residues. This CDR3 reads CASSPRDRLRDEQYF. As DNA, the CDR3 is TGTGCCAGCAGTCCCCGGGACAGGCTCAGGGACGAGCAGTACTTC.

This clone has just one count. The V call is TRBV15, the J call TRBJ2-1, with 10 bases aligning to TRBD2. Germline CDR1 reads LNHNV; CDR2 reads YYDKDF (reference sequence). V lost 4 bases, J lost 4 bases, and 7 bases stayed unmatched. This CDR3 has 16 residues. CDR3 nucleotide sequence: TGTGCCACCAGCACAAGGACTAGCGGTCGTTACAATGAGCAGTTCTTC. Protein: CATSTRTSGRYNEQFF.

This chain joins TRBV6-1 and TRBJ2-3; D is possibly TRBD1 (5 bases). The CDR3 covers 15 residues. Trimming stripped 2 bases from V and 1 base from J, with 10 bases between. The V gene's germline CDR1 is MNHNS and CDR2 SASEGT. The CDR3 DNA reads TGTGCCAGCAGTGAACCAGGGAAGGGCACAGATACGCAGTATTTT. Its translation: CASSEPGKGTDTQYF.

V gene TRBV6-6 combines with J gene TRBJ1-2; no reliable D call. The ends were cut back, 2 bases at V and 3 bases at J, with 16 bases in the middle. The CDR3 is 16 residues long. In germline, CDR1 is MNHNY, CDR2 SVGAGI (reference sequence). This CDR3 reads CASSYRSEGPYYGYTF. The CDR3 coding sequence is TGTGCCAGCAGTTACCGGTCCGAGGGCCCTTACTATGGCTACACCTTC.

The chain couples TRBV11-1 to TRBJ1-3; D not certain. V was trimmed by 2 bases and J by 0 bases, leaving 5 bases between them. CDR3 length equals 14 residues. From germline, CDR1 is SGHAT and CDR2 FQDESV (reference sequence). The CDR3 DNA is TGTGCCAGCAGCTTATCCAACTCTGGAAACACCATATATTTT. Amino acid sequence: CASSLSNSGNTIYF.

V gene TRBV6-1 combines with J gene TRBJ2-7, with D possibly matching TRBD2 (5 bases). Per the germline V gene, CDR1 is MNHNS and CDR2 is SASEGT. Trimming left V 4 bases short and J 0 bases short, with 16 bases between. There are 16 residues in the CDR3. The CDR3 is CASSAIGSGSSYEQYF. CDR3 bases: TGTGCCAGCAGTGCAATTGGGAGCGGTAGCTCCTACGAGCAGTACTTC.

The rearrangement joins TRBV11-2 to TRBJ2-7; 7 bases are a match to TRBD2. The CDR3 has 15 residues. Germline loops: CDR1 SGHAT, CDR2 FQNNGV. V was pared by 5 bases and J by 9 bases, with 16 bases of the junction left unmatched. CDR3: CASSGLSGRRGVQYF. In nucleotides, the CDR3 is TGTGCCAGCAGCGGGCTTAGCGGGCGACGCGGGGTGCAGTACTTC.

This chain uses TRBV4-3 with TRBJ1-1; the D gene is possibly TRBD1 (5 bases). Germline CDR1 LGHNA, CDR2 YSLEER. CDR3 length: 14 amino acids. Trimming removed 1 base at V and 5 bases at J, with 11 bases between. CDR3 coding DNA: TGCGCCAGCAGCCAAGGGGGCGGGAGAACTGAAGCTTTCTTT. Amino acids: CASSQGGGRTEAFF.

The V and J genes are TRBV11-2 and TRBJ2-7, with 13 bases lining up with TRBD2. This CDR3 spans 14 amino acids. From germline, CDR1 is SGHAT and CDR2 FQNNGV. The trim removed 5 bases at V and 3 bases at J, leaving 1 base unmatched. The CDR3: CASSRTSGSYEQYF. CDR3 DNA sequence: TGTGCCAGCAGCCGGACTAGCGGGAGCTACGAGCAGTACTTC.

V usage is TRBV5-4 and J usage is TRBJ1-3; D may be TRBD1 (5 bases). The germline V and J ends were trimmed by 0 bases and 4 bases, with 8 bases remaining between them. The CDR3 is 14 residues long. Germline V gene sequence: CDR1 SGHNT, CDR2 YYREEE (reference sequence). The CDR3: CASSLAGQGNTIYF. The CDR3 coding sequence is TGTGCCAGCAGCTTGGCAGGACAAGGAAACACCATATATTTT.

This sequence joins TRBV2 and TRBJ1-5; 7 bases are shared with TRBD1. The V and J ends lost 8 bases and 0 bases, in that order; junction bases with no gene match: 7. The germline V gene has CDR1 SNHLY and CDR2 FYNNEI. CDR3 length: 15 amino acids. The DNA for the CDR3 is TGTGCCAGCGGAGGGACAGAAAATAGCAATCAGCCCCAGCATTTT. Encoded protein: CASGGTENSNQPQHF.

The chain combines TRBV10-3 with TRBJ2-1, with TRBD1 as a possible D gene (6 bases). CDR1 ENHRY and CDR2 SYGVKD come from the germline V gene. The CDR3 covers 14 residues. Trimming removed 6 bases at V and 10 bases at J, with 19 bases between. CDR3 sequence (DNA): TGTGCCATCAGGAGCCGGGACACTCTAAGCGAGCAGTTCTTC. Its translation is CAIRSRDTLSEQFF.

This rearrangement joins TRBV4-3 to TRBJ1-6; D call uncertain. Trimming stripped 1 base from V and 3 bases from J, with 7 bases between. The germline gives CDR1 LGHNA, CDR2 YSLEER. The CDR3 contains 15 residues. The CDR3 sequence is CASSQGPGYNSPLHF. Written as DNA, the CDR3 is TGCGCCAGCAGCCAAGGTCCAGGCTATAATTCACCCCTCCACTTT.